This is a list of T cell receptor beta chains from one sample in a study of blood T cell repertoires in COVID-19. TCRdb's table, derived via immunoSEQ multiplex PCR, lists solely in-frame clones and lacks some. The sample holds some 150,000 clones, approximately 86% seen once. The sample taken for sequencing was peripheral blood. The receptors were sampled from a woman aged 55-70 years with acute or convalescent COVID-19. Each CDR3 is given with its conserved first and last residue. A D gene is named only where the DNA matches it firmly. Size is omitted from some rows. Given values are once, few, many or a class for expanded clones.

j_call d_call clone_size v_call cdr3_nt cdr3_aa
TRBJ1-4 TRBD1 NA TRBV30 TGTGCCTGGAGTGTACGGGGACAGGGGCATGAAAAACTGTTTTTT CAWSVRGQGHEKLFF
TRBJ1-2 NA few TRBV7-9 TGTGCCAGCAGTCTCCAGGGGGGCTACACCTTC CASSLQGGYTF
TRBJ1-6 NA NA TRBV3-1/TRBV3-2 TGTGCCAGCAGCCCCGGAGGCAGAAATTCACCCCTCCACTTT CASSPGGRNSPLHF
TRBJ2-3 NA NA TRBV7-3 TGTGCCAGCAGCTTATTAGCAGGCACAGATACGCAGTATTTT CASSLLAGTDTQYF
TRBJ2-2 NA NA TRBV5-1 TGCGCCAGCAGCTTGGCCATGGGGCAGAACACCGGGGAGCTGTTTTTT CASSLAMGQNTGELFF
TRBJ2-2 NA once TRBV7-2 TGTGCCAGTCCGGGACAAAACACCGGGGAGCTGTTTTTT CASPGQNTGELFF
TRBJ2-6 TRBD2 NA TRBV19 TGTGCCAGTACCCCTTTTCCGGGGGGGGGAATGCCTGGGGCCAACGTCCTGACTTTC CASTPFPGGGMPGANVLTF
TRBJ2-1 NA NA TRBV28 TGTGCCAGCAGTTTATCCCAGGGATTCTACAATGAGCAGTTCTTC CASSLSQGFYNEQFF
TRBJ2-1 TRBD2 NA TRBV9 TGTGCCAGCAGCGTAGAGACTAGCGGAACCTACAATGAGCAGTTCTTC CASSVETSGTYNEQFF
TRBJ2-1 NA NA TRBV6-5 TGTGCCAGCCCCCCAAGGGGTGGGGACAATGAGCAGTTCTTC CASPPRGGDNEQFF
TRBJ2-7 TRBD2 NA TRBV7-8 TGTGCCAGCAGCCCACAAGGACTAGCGGGGGGGCACGAGCAGTACTTC CASSPQGLAGGHEQYF
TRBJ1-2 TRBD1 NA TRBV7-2 TGTGCCAGCAGCTCCGACAGGGGTCGGGATGGCTACACCTTC CASSSDRGRDGYTF
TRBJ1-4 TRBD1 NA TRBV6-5 TGTGCCAGCAGACTTCCGGGACAGGGAGATGAAAAACTGTTTTTT CASRLPGQGDEKLFF
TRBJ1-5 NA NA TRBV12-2 TGTGCAAGTCGCTTAGATCTGGCTGTGGGGCAGGCTAGCAATCAGCCCCAGCATTTT CASRLDLAVGQASNQPQHF
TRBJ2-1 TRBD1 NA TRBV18 TGTGCCAGCTCACCACGGGACAGGGCGATTAGAAGGCGACACAATGAGCAGTTCTTC CASSPRDRAIRRRHNEQFF
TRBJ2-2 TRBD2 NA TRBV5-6 TGTGCCAGCAGCTTGCAACTAGCGGGCGTTAACACCGGGGAGCTGTTTTTT CASSLQLAGVNTGELFF
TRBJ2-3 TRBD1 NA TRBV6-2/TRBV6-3 TGTGCCAGCAGTTACGGGGACAGGGAATTAGATACGCAGTATTTT CASSYGDRELDTQYF